A selection of T cell receptor beta chains follows, all from one sample in a study of shared T cell receptors in the human thymus. Method: immunoSEQ multiplex PCR; TCRdb's copy keeps in-frame clones and lacks some. The sample yields 450,000 to 650,000 clones, approximately 78% seen once. Separately, the same data were catalogued under a study of human thymus T cells.

The sequencing input was thymocytes. These TCRs come from a boy under three years old with a congenital heart defect. Each CDR3 is given with its conserved first and last residue. The D gene is left open where the match is weak. Expanded clones are given a class, and other clones once, few, many or no size at all.

. TRBJ2-1 . TRBV2 TGTGCCCACGGCGGGACAGAGAGTTACAATGAGCAGTTCTTC CAHGGTESYNEQFF
. TRBJ1-1 . TRBV14 TGTGCCAGCAGCCCAGGACAGAACACTGAAGCTTTCTTT CASSPGQNTEAFF
TRBD1 TRBJ2-1 . TRBV25-1 TGTGCCAGCAGTGAGGGGTCGGGGACAGGGAATCCCCATGAGCAGTTCTTC CASSEGSGTGNPHEQFF
TRBD2 TRBJ2-1 few TRBV18 TGTGCCAGCTCACGACTAGCGGGAGTTTATGAGCAGTTCTTC CASSRLAGVYEQFF
. TRBJ2-7 . TRBV14 TGTGCCAGCAGCCAAGAACAAAGGACAGCCCCCTACGAGCAGTACTTC CASSQEQRTAPYEQYF
TRBD1 TRBJ2-7 . TRBV4-3 TGCGCCAGCAGCCACGAAACGGGACAGGCTGCCTACGAGCAGTACTTC CASSHETGQAAYEQYF
TRBD2 TRBJ2-1 . TRBV2 TGTGCCAGCAGAGACGAACCGGGGACTAGCGGCTCCAATGAGCAGTTCTTC CASRDEPGTSGSNEQFF
TRBD1 TRBJ1-2 few TRBV6-5 TGTGCCAGCACCAACGGGACAGGGGGCCACGGCTACACCTTC CASTNGTGGHGYTF
TRBD1 TRBJ1-2 . TRBV12-5 TGTGCTAGTGGTTTGCTCGGACAGCCGACAGGGGTCTATGGCTACACCTTC CASGLLGQPTGVYGYTF
TRBD1 TRBJ2-3 . TRBV15 TGTGCCACCAGCAGGGACGCCGGACAGGGAACAGATACGCAGTATTTT CATSRDAGQGTDTQYF
TRBD2 TRBJ2-2 . TRBV5-4 TGTGCCAGCAGCTTCCTGAGCGGGAGCGACACCGGGGAGCTGTTTTTT CASSFLSGSDTGELFF
TRBD1 TRBJ1-5 . TRBV5-5 TGTGCCAGCAGTCCAGGGGGCGCATATAGCAATCAGCCCCAGCATTTT CASSPGGAYSNQPQHF
. TRBJ1-1 . TRBV6-5 TGTGCCAGCAGTTACCTCCCCGGGAGCGGAGCTTTCTTT CASSYLPGSGAFF
. TRBJ2-5 . TRBV20-1 TGCAGTGCTAGATTACAAGAGACCCAGTACTTC CSARLQETQYF
. TRBJ1-4 . TRBV28 TGTGCCAGCAGTTTAGTCGGGGAGGATCGGGACCTTAATGAAAAACTGTTTTTT CASSLVGEDRDLNEKLFF
. TRBJ2-7 . TRBV5-1 TGCGCCAGCAGCTCCCGATTACTGTGGCGGCCCAACTCCTACGAGCAGTACTTC CASSSRLLWRPNSYEQYF
. TRBJ2-1 . TRBV10-3 TGTGCCATCAGCGCCAGGGGTCCCTACAATGAGCAGTTCTTC CAISARGPYNEQFF
. TRBJ2-7 . TRBV29-1 TGCAGCGCTGTTGATGAGGGGGGGGCCAACGAGCAGTACTTC CSAVDEGGANEQYF
TRBD2 TRBJ2-7 . TRBV15 TGTGCCACCAGCAGTATTGCTAGCGGGGTATACGAGCAGTACTTC CATSSIASGVYEQYF
. TRBJ1-5 . TRBV28 TGTGCCAGCAGTTTATGGGAGAGGACAGAGGGTCGAAGGAGCAATCAGCCCCAGCATTTT CASSLWERTEGRRSNQPQHF
TRBD2 TRBJ2-1 . TRBV28 TGTGCCAGCAGTTTGGAGCGGGAGAGATGCGATGAGCAGTTCTTC CASSLERERCDEQFF
. TRBJ2-6 few TRBV4-3 TGCGCCAGCAGCCTCCTATCTGGGGCCAACGTCCTGACTTTC CASSLLSGANVLTF
TRBD1 TRBJ1-1 . TRBV7-8 TGTGCCAGCAGCTTAATAACGGACAGGGCTGAAGCTTTCTTT CASSLITDRAEAFF
. TRBJ1-2 . TRBV5-1 TGCGCCAGCTCTCTGACACGTAACTATGGCTACACCTTC CASSLTRNYGYTF
TRBD2 TRBJ2-2 few TRBV7-9 TGTGCCAGCAGCTTAGGACTAGCGGGAGGGGCCGGGGAGCTGTTTTTT CASSLGLAGGAGELFF
TRBD2 TRBJ2-7 . TRBV10-1 TGCGCCAGCAGTGAGCACGGGACTAGCGGAACCTACGAGCAGTACTTC CASSEHGTSGTYEQYF
TRBD1 TRBJ1-5 . TRBV4-3 TGCGCCAGCAGCCAAGACCGTGAGACAGGGGGTCCCCGGGGCAATCAGCCCCAGCATTTT CASSQDRETGGPRGNQPQHF
TRBD1 TRBJ1-5 . TRBV19 TGTGCCAGTAGCCCCGCCCGGGACAGGGAAATCCTTAGCAATCAGCCCCAGCATTTT CASSPARDREILSNQPQHF
TRBD1 TRBJ1-1 . TRBV7-2 TGTGCCAGCAGCCGGGGACAGACGAACACTGAAGCTTTCTTT CASSRGQTNTEAFF
. TRBJ2-6 . TRBV4-3 TGCGCCAGCAGCCAAGATACAGGGAGATATGGGGCCAACGTCCTGACTTTC CASSQDTGRYGANVLTF
. TRBJ2-7 . TRBV30 TGTGCCTGGAGGGAGTGGGGGGGCGTAGACGAGCAGTACTTC CAWREWGGVDEQYF
. TRBJ2-2 . TRBV27 TGTGCCACCCGCACTTGGGCAGGGGAGAAGGCCGGGGAGCTGTTTTTT CATRTWAGEKAGELFF
. TRBJ2-7 . TRBV5-1 TGCGCCAGCAGCTCTAATCGGGACTTTCCCTACGAGCAGTACTTC CASSSNRDFPYEQYF
TRBD2 TRBJ2-7 . TRBV2 TGTGCCAGCAGTGGGCCGACTAGCGCTGTTGGAGAGCAGTACTTC CASSGPTSAVGEQYF
TRBD2 TRBJ2-7 few TRBV2 TGTGCCAGCAGCCTAGCCGGCGAGCGGGATTCCTACGAGCAGTACTTC CASSLAGERDSYEQYF
. TRBJ2-1 . TRBV4-3 TGCGCCAGCAGCCGAGCGCCGGGACATACGACTGGCGATGAGCAGTTCTTC CASSRAPGHTTGDEQFF
. TRBJ1-2 . TRBV4-1 TGCGCCAGCAGCCAAGATCAGCGGGGGAACTATGACTACACCTTC CASSQDQRGNYDYTF
. TRBJ1-5 . TRBV19 TGTGCCAGTAGCCTGGGCGGGCGCAATCAGCCCCAGCATTTT CASSLGGRNQPQHF
. TRBJ2-7 few TRBV28 TGTGCCAGCAGCCAGCGTCTGTACGAGCAGTACTTC CASSQRLYEQYF
. TRBJ2-2 . TRBV30 TGTGCCTGGACGGTAGCCACCGGGGAGCTGTTTTTT CAWTVATGELFF
. TRBJ1-1 . TRBV30 TGTGCCTGGAGCTCAGGGCTACCCAACACTGAAGCTTTCTTT CAWSSGLPNTEAFF
. TRBJ1-1 . TRBV7-3 TGTGCCAGCAGCTCTCGGGACACTGAAGCTTTCTTT CASSSRDTEAFF
TRBD1 TRBJ2-6 . TRBV14 TGTGCCAGCAGCCAAGCTGGAGACAGGGGACCTGGGGCCAACGTCCTGACTTTC CASSQAGDRGPGANVLTF